The 32 T cell receptor beta chains listed next were all sequenced from one sample in a study of shared clonotypes between healthy human individuals. Clones were read by immunoSEQ multiplex PCR, and TCRdb kept only the in-frame ones, dropping some. The sample comprises 2 million or so clones, 85% to 95% of which are singletons, and 0.13% rests with the top ten. Sequenced: naive CD4+ T cells sorted from blood. Subset indicated: CD45RA+ positively selected. Receptors originate from a man aged 18 to 30 in good health.

The V call is TRBV2, the J call TRBJ1-6; 7 positions match TRBD1. Germline trimming cut 7 bases from V and 3 bases from J; bases unmatched to any gene: 9. This CDR3 contains 16 residues. Germline V lookup: CDR1 SNHLY, CDR2 FYNNEI. DNA of the CDR3: TGTGCCAGCACTCTTAGGGGGCAGAGCTATAATTCACCCCTCCACTTT. The encoded protein is CASTLRGQSYNSPLHF.

The rearrangement joins TRBV6-1 to TRBJ2-7; 10 bases are a match to TRBD1. Trimming removed 0 bases from V and 2 bases from J; junction bases left unmatched: 7. The CDR3 runs to 17 residues. Germline V gene data show CDR1 as MNHNS and CDR2 as SASEGT. The CDR3 loop is CASSEAPRTGGPYEQYF. CDR3 bases: TGTGCCAGCAGTGAAGCCCCGAGGACAGGGGGACCCTACGAGCAGTACTTC.

This clone has a single count. Other DNA variants within this sample encode the same CDR3. For the CDR3, the DNA is TGCGCCAGCAGCTCTACAGGAGACTCTGGAAACACCATATATTTT. It is translated as CASSSTGDSGNTIYF. The rearrangement uses TRBV5-1 and TRBJ1-3; possibly TRBD1 for D (5 bases). This CDR3 region has 15 residues. The germline CDR1 and CDR2 sequences are SGHRS and YFSETQ. V shed 3 bases and J shed 0 bases, with 10 bases lying between them.

The V call is TRBV30, the J call TRBJ1-6; 7 nucleotides agree with TRBD1. The J segment lost 7 bases and the V segment lost 2 bases, leaving 2 bases of the junction unmatched. In germline, CDR1 is GTSNPN, CDR2 SVGIG (reference sequence). CDR3 length: 13 amino acids. The CDR3 DNA sequence: TGTGCCTGGAGTCTACAGGGGAATTCACCCCTCCACTTT. It yields the protein CAWSLQGNSPLHF.

This chain uses TRBV18 with TRBJ2-5; the D is unclear. Germline CDR1 KGHSH, CDR2 LQKENI. The V end lost 4 bases, the J end lost 3 bases, and 9 bases lay between the germline ends. This CDR3 spans 13 amino acids. The DNA for the CDR3 is TGTGCCAGCTCACGTTTTGAGAAAGAGACCCAGTACTTC. It codes for CASSRFEKETQYF.

This rearrangement joins TRBV27 to TRBJ2-7; the D call may be TRBD1 or TRBD2 (6 bases each). Per the germline V gene, CDR1 is MNHEY and CDR2 is SMNVEV (reference sequence). CDR3 size: 15 residues. Trimming took off 8 bases at V and 0 bases at J, with 17 bases between the two ends. The CDR3 here is CASREGGLGSYEQYF. The CDR3 coding sequence is TGTGCCAGCCGCGAGGGGGGATTGGGCTCCTACGAGCAGTACTTC.

This chain uses TRBV30 with TRBJ2-3; D gene unclear. Germline lookup yields CDR1 GTSNPN and CDR2 SVGIG (reference sequence). This CDR3 contains 14 residues. V lost 2 bases to trimming and J lost 0 bases, with 9 bases between them. CDR3 loop: CAWSMGFSTDTQYF. DNA of the CDR3: TGTGCCTGGAGTATGGGGTTTAGCACAGATACGCAGTATTTT.

There are a few counts of this clone. V is TRBV4-1 and J is TRBJ1-1; the D gene is possibly TRBD1 (5 bases). Germline V gives CDR1 MGHRA, CDR2 YSYEKL. The CDR3 totals 13 residues. V lost 3 bases and J 6 bases, leaving 11 bases between the germline ends. CDR3 coding DNA: TGCGCCAGCAGCCATACCACGGGACCTGAAGCTTTCTTT. This sequence encodes CASSHTTGPEAFF.

The chain uses TRBV5-1 and TRBJ1-4; 7 positions match TRBD1. Germline assignment: CDR1 SGHRS and CDR2 YFSETQ. V lost 7 bases and J lost 8; bases outside the gene matches: 8. This CDR3 has 13 residues. The CDR3 loop is CASSQTGREKLFF. The CDR3 nucleotides are TGCGCCAGCTCCCAGACAGGGAGGGAAAAACTGTTTTTT.

The genes are TRBV7-2 and TRBJ2-5; TRBD2 might be the D (6 bases). Germline assignment: CDR1 SGHTA and CDR2 FQGNSA. Trimming removed 1 base at V and 2 bases at J, with 14 bases between. The CDR3 extends over 16 amino acids. The CDR3 sequence: CASSLVHLARQETQYF. CDR3 nucleotide sequence: TGTGCCAGCAGCTTAGTACACCTAGCGCGTCAAGAGACCCAGTACTTC.

The chain employs TRBV30 and TRBJ2-5, with a tentative D call TRBD1 (6 bases). Trimming shortened V by 2 bases and J by 7 bases, and 20 bases separated the two germline ends. CDR3 length: 15 amino acids. Germline V lookup: CDR1 GTSNPN, CDR2 SVGIG (reference sequence). CDR3 loop: CAWSRDTLLSGTQYF. The CDR3 DNA reads TGTGCCTGGAGTCGGGACACTCTATTATCGGGGACCCAGTACTTC.

The rearrangement joins TRBV7-9 to TRBJ1-1; 9 bases agree with TRBD1. The ends lost 1 base at V and 10 bases at J; junction bases unmatched: 13. Germline CDR1 reads SEHNR; CDR2 reads FQNEAQ (reference sequence). The CDR3 totals 16 residues. DNA for the CDR3: TGTGCCAGCAGCTTAGGGGGACAGGGAGCGGCGTCGGGAGCTTTCTTT. Encoded protein: CASSLGGQGAASGAFF.

The chain links TRBV30 to TRBJ2-5, with TRBD2 matching over 8 bases. Trimming cost V 4 bases and J 5 bases; bases outside gene matches: 9. Germline-derived CDR1 and CDR2 are GTSNPN and SVGIG (reference sequence). The CDR3 contains 14 residues. The CDR3 coding sequence is TGTGCCTGGAACTTCGGGGGGGCCGGCGAGACCCAGTACTTC. As protein: CAWNFGGAGETQYF.

The table lists this clone with a count of one. V gene TRBV5-6 combines with J gene TRBJ2-1; D is uncertain. CDR3 length equals 13 residues. CDR1 is SGHDT and CDR2 is YYEEEE in the germline V gene. V lost 0 bases to trimming and J lost 8 bases, with 9 bases between them. CDR3 nucleotides: TGTGCCAGCAGCTTGGAGCCTCTCGATGAGCAGTTCTTC. This encodes CASSLEPLDEQFF.

Regarding this clone: Other nucleotide sequences in the sample specify the same CDR3. V usage is TRBV6-5 and J usage is TRBJ1-1; the D is unclear. The CDR3 totals 11 residues. From germline, CDR1 is MNHEY and CDR2 SVGAGI. V was cut by 6 bases and J by 3 bases, with 5 bases left in between. Here the CDR3 DNA reads TGTGCCAGCAGAAGGGACACTGAAGCTTTCTTT. Its translation: CASRRDTEAFF.

The rearrangement links TRBV5-5 to TRBJ2-7; 8 nucleotides line up with TRBD1. The V and J ends lost 3 bases and 4 bases, in that order; junction bases with no gene match: 6. The CDR3 has 14 residues. Germline values: CDR1 SGHKS, CDR2 YYEKEE (reference sequence). As DNA, the CDR3 is TGTGCCAGCAGCTATTCGGGACAGGTATACGAGCAGTACTTC. This gives the protein CASSYSGQVYEQYF.

As to this clone: Distinct nucleotide sequences in the sample also encode this CDR3. CDR3: CASSPRDSYEQYF. The CDR3 coding sequence is TGTGCCAGCTCACCCAGGGACTCCTACGAGCAGTACTTC. The V and J genes are TRBV18 and TRBJ2-7, with D maybe TRBD1 (5 bases). Germline CDR1 KGHSH, CDR2 LQKENI. The CDR3 totals 13 residues. The ends were cut back, 3 bases at V and 0 bases at J, with 6 bases in the middle.

As to this clone: This clone may be a read error of a much larger clone one base away. Other DNA variants within this sample encode the same CDR3. The J gene is TRBJ2-2, the V gene TRBV2; D is undetermined. The CDR3 loop spans 15 amino acids. V was pared by 4 bases and J by 2 bases, with 11 bases between. Per germline, CDR1 SNHLY and CDR2 FYNNEI. CDR3 residues: CASSVNRANTGELFF. CDR3 in DNA: TGTGCCAGCAGTGTAAATAGGGCCAACACCGGGGAGCTGTTTTTT.

A word on this clone: Distinct nucleotide sequences in the sample also encode this CDR3. The rearrangement joins TRBV7-2 to TRBJ2-7, with no clear D. Germline-derived CDR1 and CDR2 are SGHTA and FQGNSA. V was trimmed by 2 bases and J by 4 bases, leaving 6 bases between them. There are 12 residues in the CDR3. This chain's CDR3 is CASSLTLYEQYF. The CDR3 coding sequence is TGTGCCAGCAGCTTAACTTTATACGAGCAGTACTTC.

This clone appeared a single time. The chain carries TRBV5-5 and TRBJ1-6; D not certain. V shed 2 bases and J shed 7 bases, with 10 bases lying between them. The CDR3 runs 14 residues. The germline CDR1 and CDR2 sequences are SGHKS and YYEKEE (reference sequence). The CDR3 nucleotides read TGTGCCAGCAGCTTTTTGCCAGAAAATTCACCCCTCCACTTT. This encodes CASSFLPENSPLHF. The variable domain in full, with the rest retrieved from reference TRBV5-5 and TRBJ1-6, is DAGVTQSPTHLIKTRGQQVTLRCSPISGHKSVSWYQQVLGQGPQFIFQYYEKEERGRGNFPDRFSARQFPNYSSELNVNALLLGDSALYLCASSFLPENSPLHFGNGTRLTVT.

The chain carries TRBV6-1 and TRBJ1-3; D is uncertain. The CDR3 contains 14 residues. CDR1 and CDR2 (germline): MNHNS, SASEGT. The V and J ends lost 7 bases and 1 base respectively, with 11 bases between them. The CDR3 nucleotides read TGTGCCAGCACTCCCATAAGTTCTGGAAACACCATATATTTT. This codes for CASTPISSGNTIYF.

The gene calls are TRBV5-1 and TRBJ2-3; 8 nucleotides match TRBD1. The CDR3 loop spans 13 amino acids. Looked up from germline, CDR1 is SGHRS and CDR2 is YFSETQ. V shed 4 bases, J shed 6 bases, and the junction held 4 bases outside the gene matches. The CDR3 sequence: CASSMTGADTQYF. CDR3 bases: TGCGCCAGCAGCATGACAGGGGCCGATACGCAGTATTTT.

The V gene is TRBV4-3, the J gene TRBJ2-7, with 8 bases aligning to TRBD2. The CDR3 extends over 15 amino acids. Per germline, CDR1 LGHNA and CDR2 YSLEER. J lost 7 bases, V lost 0 bases, and 8 bases had no gene match. The CDR3 bases are TGCGCCAGCAGCCAAGATCCTAGCGGGCCATTTGAGCAGTACTTC. Its translation: CASSQDPSGPFEQYF.

This chain links TRBV7-8 with TRBJ2-5; 9 nucleotides match TRBD1. CDR1 SGHVS and CDR2 FQNEAQ come from the germline V gene. V was clipped by 2 bases and J by 5 bases; unmatched bases: 3. This CDR3 is 14 amino acids long. The CDR3 spells CASSLTGGLETQYF. The CDR3 DNA sequence: TGTGCCAGCAGCTTAACAGGGGGCTTGGAGACCCAGTACTTC.

The chain combines TRBV7-9 with TRBJ1-1, with 11 bases lining up with TRBD1. Germline CDR1 is SEHNR and CDR2 is FQNEAQ (reference sequence). This CDR3 is built from 17 residues. V trimming: 6 bases; J trimming: 0 bases; junction bases outside the gene matches: 9. In DNA form, the CDR3 reads TGTGCCAGCAGGTCAAGCCGGGACAGGGGGGTGAACACTGAAGCTTTCTTT. This gives the protein CASRSSRDRGVNTEAFF.

The chain combines TRBV2 with TRBJ1-2; D is unresolved. The CDR3 is 14 amino acids. V was pared by 3 bases and J by 8 bases, with 16 bases between. CDR1 is SNHLY and CDR2 is FYNNEI in the germline V gene. For the CDR3, the DNA is TGTGCCAGCAGTGACGAGGTCCAAATGGGGGGCTACACCTTC. This gives the protein CASSDEVQMGGYTF.

The genes are TRBV7-2 and TRBJ2-1, with 7 bases matching TRBD2. The CDR3 covers 14 residues. Germline V lookup: CDR1 SGHTA, CDR2 FQGNSA. V was pared by 1 base and J by 5 bases, with 2 bases of the junction left unmatched. CDR3 sequence reads: CASSLVTSDNEQFF. CDR3 in DNA: TGTGCCAGCAGCTTAGTTACTAGCGACAATGAGCAGTTCTTC.

V gene TRBV6-1 combines with J gene TRBJ2-7; 11 bases map to TRBD2. Germline CDR1 is MNHNS and CDR2 is SASEGT. This CDR3 region has 14 residues. J lost 6 bases, V lost 6 bases, and 7 bases had no gene match. The CDR3 spells CASSRGSGGVEQYF. CDR3 DNA: TGTGCCAGCAGCCGCGGTAGCGGGGGGGTCGAGCAGTACTTC.

The chain carries TRBV6-1 and TRBJ1-2; D not certain. V lost 1 base and J 5 bases, leaving 8 bases between the germline ends. CDR1 is MNHNS and CDR2 is SASEGT in the germline V gene. The CDR3 is 13 amino acids. The CDR3: CASSEVAAYGYTF. For the CDR3, the DNA is TGTGCCAGCAGTGAAGTAGCAGCGTATGGCTACACCTTC.

The chain recombines TRBV4-2 with TRBJ1-6; D possibly corresponds to TRBD1 (5 bases). Trimming pared 0 bases from V and 9 bases from J, leaving 12 bases between. The CDR3 length is 15 residues. CDR1 is LGHNA, CDR2 YNFKEQ, per germline. The CDR3 DNA follows: TGTGCCAGCAGCCAAGATCAGGGTGCGTCTTCACCCCTCCACTTT. Translation: CASSQDQGASSPLHF.

The chain joins TRBV4-2 to TRBJ2-6; the match to TRBD1 covers 7 bases. V gave up 6 bases and J gave up 0 bases; unmatched junction bases: 8. The germline CDR1 and CDR2 sequences are LGHNA and YNFKEQ. This CDR3 is built from 17 residues. DNA of the CDR3: TGTGCCAGCAGTCTGGACGCAGGGGGCTCTGGGGCCAACGTCCTGACTTTC. Translating it yields CASSLDAGGSGANVLTF.

The chain joins TRBV6-5 to TRBJ2-1; D perhaps matches TRBD1 (6 bases). Germline CDR1 is MNHEY and CDR2 is SVGAGI. V was trimmed by 2 bases and J by 5 bases, leaving 10 bases between them. This CDR3 has 14 residues. In DNA, the CDR3 is TGTGCCAGCAGTTACCTCAGGACAGACAATGAGCAGTTCTTC. Amino acid sequence: CASSYLRTDNEQFF.